This T cell receptor (beta chain) was recorded in a study of regulatory T cells in long-lasting Graves disease. TCR beta libraries were built with iRepertoire HTBI primers and Arm-PCR of CDR3 regions. TCRdb called the multiplex PCR reads again in MiXCR, with one record for every CDR3 protein. The sample shows over 300,000 distinct CDR3 sequences, roughly a fifth of them seen only once. The time point is: persistent/refractory GD, antithyroid drugs over 5 years with positive TRAb. The TCR library was prepared using RNA isolated from PBMCs. This material consisted of peripheral blood mononuclear cells (PBMCs), taken when the disease was refractory, from a patient treated with antithyroid drugs. This sequence was found in a female donor with Graves disease.

The CDR3 region is CASGRVMGYEQYF. Here the CDR3 DNA reads TGCGCCAGCGGCCGTGTTATGGGCTACGAGCAGTACTTC. The chain carries TRBV4-1 and TRBJ2-7; D ambiguous. The length of the CDR3 is 13 residues. Germline CDR1 and CDR2: MGHRA and YSYEKL. The V and J ends lost 8 bases and 3 bases respectively, with 14 bases between them.